Below are 17 T cell receptor beta chains sequenced from a single sample in a study of blood T cell repertoires in COVID-19. The data were produced by immunoSEQ multiplex PCR, yet TCRdb's version contains in-frame clones alone and is incomplete. This table holds approximately 150,000 clones, around 90% found once. The sequencing input was peripheral blood. All receptors derive from a man aged 45-65 years who had recovered from COVID-19.

CDR3: CASSSQTGKRTDTQYF. The CDR3 DNA sequence: TGTGCCAGCAGTTCCCAGACAGGGAAGAGAACAGATACGCAGTATTTT. The chain uses TRBV6-6 and TRBJ2-3, with 7 bases lining up with TRBD1. Germline values: CDR1 MNHNY, CDR2 SVGAGI (reference sequence). Trimming removed 4 bases from V and 3 bases from J; junction bases left unmatched: 10. CDR3 size: 16 residues.

The V gene is TRBV5-1, the J gene TRBJ2-7, with D possibly TRBD1 on 6 matching bases. Trimming cost V 5 bases and J 5 bases, with 14 bases left between them. Germline CDR1 reads SGHRS; CDR2 reads YFSETQ. The CDR3 spans 13 residues. In DNA form, the CDR3 reads TGCGCCAGCAGGACAGGTTCCCTAAACGAGCAGTACTTC. This codes for CASRTGSLNEQYF.

V and J are TRBV27 and TRBJ2-5, with 13 bases lining up with TRBD2. V shed 4 bases, J shed 5 bases, and the junction held 7 bases outside the gene matches. This CDR3 has 16 residues. Germline V gene data show CDR1 as MNHEY and CDR2 as SMNVEV (reference sequence). The CDR3 nucleotides read TGTGCCAGCAGTTCCCGGGGACTAGCGGGAACGGAGACCCAGTACTTC. Residues: CASSSRGLAGTETQYF.

The genes are TRBV6-5 and TRBJ1-2; D is uncertain. The V gene's germline CDR1 is MNHEY and CDR2 SVGAGI. CDR3 size: 13 residues. V shed 7 bases and J shed 4 bases, with 13 bases lying between them. This CDR3 reads CASKTTNSYGYTF. CDR3 sequence (DNA): TGTGCCAGCAAGACCACTAATTCCTATGGCTACACCTTC.

V gene TRBV7-2 combines with J gene TRBJ2-1; 10 nucleotides line up with TRBD2. The trim removed 5 bases at V and 6 bases at J, leaving 10 bases unmatched. The CDR3 runs to 16 residues. Germline CDR1 SGHTA, CDR2 FQGNSA. The CDR3 DNA reads TGTGCCAGCAGCCCGCGGGGACTAGCGTTTTTCAATGAGCAGTTCTTC. Its protein product is CASSPRGLAFFNEQFF. Filled out from reference TRBV7-2 and TRBJ2-1, the complete variable domain reads GAGVSQSPSNKVTEKGKDVELRCDPISGHTALYWYRQSLGQGLEFLIYFQGNSAPDKSGLPSDRFSAERTGGSVSTLTIQRTQQEDSAVYLCASSPRGLAFFNEQFFGPGTRLTVL.

The rearrangement links TRBV30 to TRBJ2-6; D gene unclear. V dropped 3 bases and J dropped 2 bases, with 8 bases sitting between them. The CDR3 has 14 amino acids. The germline gives CDR1 GTSNPN, CDR2 SVGIG (reference sequence). The CDR3 reads CAWRTAPGANVLTF. The CDR3 coding sequence is TGTGCCTGGAGGACTGCGCCTGGGGCCAACGTCCTGACTTTC.

This clone was seen a few times. The chain is built from TRBV29-1 and TRBJ1-1; the D is unclear. The length of the CDR3 is 11 residues. V was trimmed by 4 bases and J by 10 bases, leaving 13 bases between them. The V gene's germline CDR1 is SQVTM and CDR2 ANQGSEA. CDR3 region: CSVVRRAGAFF. As DNA, the CDR3 is TGCAGCGTTGTTAGGAGGGCCGGAGCTTTCTTT.

This clone has only one observation. The rearrangement joins TRBV5-1 to TRBJ2-3; TRBD2 agrees at 10 bases. The length of the CDR3 is 15 residues. Germline V CDR1 and CDR2: SGHRS, YFSETQ. The V segment lost 7 bases and the J segment 7 bases; nucleotides outside the gene matches: 12. The CDR3 here is CASRSGTSETYTQYF. CDR3 sequence (DNA): TGCGCCAGCCGCTCCGGGACTAGCGAGACCTATACGCAGTATTTT.

The V and J genes are TRBV11-2 and TRBJ2-3; D gene ambiguous. The CDR3 loop spans 14 amino acids. V lost 0 bases and J 1 base, leaving 5 bases between the germline ends. Germline values: CDR1 SGHAT, CDR2 FQNNGV. CDR3 in amino acids: CASSLDPGTDTQYF. Here the CDR3 DNA reads TGTGCCAGCAGCTTAGATCCAGGCACAGATACGCAGTATTTT.

This clone was seen only once. The chain has TRBV19 and TRBJ2-2; unclear D gene. Trimming stripped 3 bases from V and 1 base from J, with 6 bases between. Germline-derived CDR1 and CDR2 are LNHDA and SQIVND (reference sequence). This CDR3 is built from 14 residues. CDR3 residues: CASSIGGNTGELFF. DNA for the CDR3: TGTGCCAGTAGTATCGGCGGGAACACCGGGGAGCTGTTTTTT.

This chain connects TRBV6-5 to TRBJ2-7, with unresolved D. CDR3 length: 12 residues. CDR1 and CDR2 (germline): MNHEY, SVGAGI. V was trimmed by 7 bases and J by 2 bases, leaving 9 bases between them. The CDR3 DNA reads as TGTGCCAGCACCAACATGCCCTACGAGCAGTACTTC. It encodes CASTNMPYEQYF.

The chain uses TRBV6-5 and TRBJ2-7, with 7 bases lining up with TRBD1. The CDR3 covers 15 residues. CDR1 MNHEY and CDR2 SVGAGI come from the germline V gene. The J segment lost 1 base and the V segment lost 7 bases, leaving 10 bases of the junction unmatched. The CDR3 nucleotides read TGTGCCAGCACCCAGGGTAGGGGGCTATCCTACGAGCAGTACTTC. Encoded protein: CASTQGRGLSYEQYF.

This chain uses TRBV6-5 with TRBJ1-2; 8 nucleotides agree with TRBD1. Germline V CDR1 and CDR2: MNHEY, SVGAGI. The CDR3 runs to 15 residues. J was trimmed by 7 bases and V by 5 bases; bases with no gene match: 12. The CDR3, as DNA: TGTGCCAGCAGTACCTTACAGGGGGGAAAGTCTGGCTACACCTTC. Encoded protein: CASSTLQGGKSGYTF.

Concerning this clone itself: The junction does not match germline at one end; this may be a read error. The J gene is TRBJ2-5, the V gene TRBV19, with 11 bases aligning to TRBD2. The germline V gene encodes CDR1 LNHDA and CDR2 SQIVND (reference sequence). The CDR3 is 16 residues long. The CDR3, as DNA: TGTGCCAGTAGAATAGGCGGTAGCGGGGGGGCAGAGACCCAGTACTTC. Translated, it gives CASRIGGSGGAETQYF.

Note on this clone: This may stem from a read error, because a much larger clone lies one nucleotide away. This same CDR3 is encoded by further DNA sequences in the sample. This chain links TRBV6-6 with TRBJ1-2, with 8 bases aligning to TRBD1. Germline assignment: CDR1 MNHNY and CDR2 SVGAGI (reference sequence). The V segment lost 6 bases and the J segment 3 bases; nucleotides outside the gene matches: 3. CDR3 size: 13 residues. The CDR3: CASSPTGDYGYTF. The CDR3 coding sequence is TGTGCCAGCAGCCCGACAGGGGACTATGGCTACACCTTC.

The V and J genes are TRBV19 and TRBJ2-1; unclear D gene. V gave up 3 bases and J gave up 0 bases, with 9 bases separating them. In germline, CDR1 is LNHDA, CDR2 SQIVND (reference sequence). The CDR3 has 15 amino acids. The CDR3 here is CASSMSMSSYNEQFF. CDR3 nucleotides: TGTGCCAGTAGTATGTCCATGAGCTCCTACAATGAGCAGTTCTTC.

V gene TRBV5-1 combines with J gene TRBJ1-3; D might be TRBD1 (5 bases). Trimming shortened V by 0 bases and J by 2 bases, and 12 bases separated the two germline ends. The CDR3 has 16 residues. Per germline, CDR1 SGHRS and CDR2 YFSETQ. The CDR3 here is CASSLGGVQAGNTIYF. CDR3 bases: TGCGCCAGCAGCTTGGGGGGTGTACAGGCTGGAAACACCATATATTTT.